This T cell receptor beta chain stems from a study of CD8+CD57+ T cells in acquired aplastic anemia. Overall study context: Each DNA sample taken from sorted CD4+ and CD8+ cells came to roughly 3.5 ug on average.

TCR beta VDJ combinations and CDR3 sequences were profiled from genomic DNA. TCRdb redid the calling of the reads with MiXCR, one entry per CDR3 protein. Seen here are 75,000 to 100,000 distinct CDR3 sequences, about 63% observed once, and the top ten hold 55% to 65%. This CDR3 spans 12 amino acids. Germline-derived CDR1 and CDR2 are DFQATT and SNEGSKA (reference sequence). An expansion of CD8+CD57+ cells by flow cytometry had been shown in patients chosen for sequencing. Severe acquired aplastic anemia was present in all patients. The sequencing input was sorted CD4+, CD8+, or CD8+CD57+ T cells (not recorded which) from PBMCs. The chain carries TRBV20-1 and TRBJ1-2; TRBD1 is a possible D gene (5 bases). This sequence was found in a human donor with aplastic anemia. The CDR3 loop reads CRADSGHYGYTF. CDR3 DNA: TGCAGGGCAGACAGTGGGCACTATGGCTACACCTTC.